A selection of T cell receptor beta chains follows, all from one sample in a study of blood T cells in healthy people across ages. From the 5' RACE reads, TCRdb called clonotypes with MiXCR, one entry per CDR3 protein. The data show more than 650,000 distinct CDR3 sequences, with approximately 53% seen just once and about two fifths held by the top ten. Sequencing used blood. The source is a man older than 75 in good health. Each CDR3 is given with its conserved first and last residue. Each record gives: D gene, J gene, V gene, CDR3 length, clone size, CDR3 DNA, CDR3 protein. D genes are given only for firm matches. Part of the rows lack a size; the others show once, few, many or a class for expanded clones.

d_call: TRBD2; j_call: TRBJ2-5; v_call: TRBV20-1; cdr3_length: 14; clone_size: NA; cdr3_nt: TGCAGTGCCTTGCTAGCGGGGGACAAAGAGACCCAGTACTTC; cdr3_aa: CSALLAGDKETQYF
d_call: NA; j_call: TRBJ2-1; v_call: TRBV7-3; cdr3_length: 12; clone_size: few; cdr3_nt: TGTGCCAGCAGCCCTGGCTCGCTTGAGCAGTTCTTC; cdr3_aa: CASSPGSLEQFF
d_call: TRBD1; j_call: TRBJ2-3; v_call: TRBV20-1; cdr3_length: 15; clone_size: few; cdr3_nt: TGCAGTGCTAGAGAACAGGGGGCAAGGGACAGATACGCGTATTTT; cdr3_aa: CSAREQGARDRYAYF
d_call: NA; j_call: TRBJ1-2; v_call: TRBV27; cdr3_length: 15; clone_size: NA; cdr3_nt: TGTGCCAGCGCCGGGGGGGTAGTAGGTCCTCTTTTCTACACCTTC; cdr3_aa: CASAGGVVGPLFYTF
d_call: TRBD1; j_call: TRBJ2-5; v_call: TRBV6-5; cdr3_length: 13; clone_size: NA; cdr3_nt: TGTGCCAGCAGTTACTACCGGGACAGGTCGCAGTACTTC; cdr3_aa: CASSYYRDRSQYF
d_call: NA; j_call: TRBJ2-7; v_call: TRBV2; cdr3_length: 12; clone_size: NA; cdr3_nt: TGTGCCAGCACCTCGGAAAGCCACGAGCAGTACTTC; cdr3_aa: CASTSESHEQYF
d_call: NA; j_call: TRBJ1-5; v_call: TRBV20-1; cdr3_length: 16; clone_size: NA; cdr3_nt: TGCAGTGCTCCCAAATTAACAGGTTCGGGTGCTGGGCCCCAGCATTTT; cdr3_aa: CSAPKLTGSGAGPQHF
d_call: NA; j_call: TRBJ2-1; v_call: TRBV12-3/TRBV12-4; cdr3_length: 17; clone_size: few; cdr3_nt: TGTGCCAGCAGCCCCGGGTTCCTCTCCCGCTCCTACAATGAGCAGTTCTTC; cdr3_aa: CASSPGFLSRSYNEQFF
d_call: NA; j_call: TRBJ2-7; v_call: TRBV18; cdr3_length: 14; clone_size: once; cdr3_nt: TGTGCCAGCTCACCTCAAACTGCCGGCTACGAGCAGTACTTC; cdr3_aa: CASSPQTAGYEQYF
d_call: TRBD1; j_call: TRBJ2-7; v_call: TRBV5-1; cdr3_length: 14; clone_size: NA; cdr3_nt: TGCGCCAGCGCCACCGGGACAGGGTACTACGAGCAGTACTTC; cdr3_aa: CASATGTGYYEQYF
d_call: NA; j_call: TRBJ1-5; v_call: TRBV2; cdr3_length: 15; clone_size: NA; cdr3_nt: TGTGCCAGCAGTTGGGGCAGAGACGTTGGGCAGCCCCAGCATTTT; cdr3_aa: CASSWGRDVGQPQHF
d_call: TRBD2; j_call: TRBJ2-4; v_call: TRBV18; cdr3_length: 15; clone_size: NA; cdr3_nt: TGTGCCAGCTCAAGAGAGGCTAGCGGGAGTGACATTCAGTACTTC; cdr3_aa: CASSREASGSDIQYF
d_call: NA; j_call: TRBJ2-7; v_call: TRBV5-1; cdr3_length: 15; clone_size: NA; cdr3_nt: TGCGCCAGCAGCTTGTCCGGGGCCCCCTCCTACGAGCAGTACTTC; cdr3_aa: CASSLSGAPSYEQYF
d_call: TRBD2; j_call: TRBJ2-7; v_call: TRBV20-1; cdr3_length: 15; clone_size: NA; cdr3_nt: TGCAGTGCTACTGCTAGCGGGAGGAGCAACAATGAGCAGTACTTC; cdr3_aa: CSATASGRSNNEQYF
d_call: NA; j_call: TRBJ1-2; v_call: TRBV3-1; cdr3_length: 13; clone_size: NA; cdr3_nt: TGTGCCAGCAGCCAGTCGGCTAACTATGGCTACACCTTC; cdr3_aa: CASSQSANYGYTF
d_call: NA; j_call: TRBJ2-7; v_call: TRBV10-3; cdr3_length: 12; clone_size: NA; cdr3_nt: TGTGCCATCCGCCCTTCCGGCCGGGAGCAGTACTTC; cdr3_aa: CAIRPSGREQYF
d_call: NA; j_call: TRBJ1-1; v_call: TRBV7-2; cdr3_length: 14; clone_size: NA; cdr3_nt: TGTGCCAGCAGCTTAGCTCCCTTGAAGGGGGAAGCTTTCTTT; cdr3_aa: CASSLAPLKGEAFF
d_call: NA; j_call: TRBJ1-3; v_call: TRBV29-1; cdr3_length: 16; clone_size: NA; cdr3_nt: TGCAGCGTTGAAGACGGTGGGGGATACTCTGGAAACACCATATATTTT; cdr3_aa: CSVEDGGGYSGNTIYF
d_call: NA; j_call: TRBJ2-7; v_call: TRBV5-1; cdr3_length: 16; clone_size: NA; cdr3_nt: TGCGCCAGCAGTCCGTTATTCTCGGACTCCGTCTACGAGCAGTACTTC; cdr3_aa: CASSPLFSDSVYEQYF
d_call: NA; j_call: TRBJ2-7; v_call: TRBV6-2/TRBV6-3; cdr3_length: 15; clone_size: NA; cdr3_nt: TGTGCCAGCAGTTACGCGGCGGCAGATTTCTACGAGCAGTACTTC; cdr3_aa: CASSYAAADFYEQYF
d_call: NA; j_call: TRBJ2-7; v_call: TRBV10-3; cdr3_length: 14; clone_size: few; cdr3_nt: TGTGCCATCAGTGAGTCCTTAGGGGCGTACGAGCAGTACTTC; cdr3_aa: CAISESLGAYEQYF
d_call: NA; j_call: TRBJ1-2; v_call: TRBV6-5; cdr3_length: 12; clone_size: NA; cdr3_nt: TGTGCCAGCAGGGACACGCTGGTTGGCTACACCTTC; cdr3_aa: CASRDTLVGYTF
d_call: NA; j_call: TRBJ2-1; v_call: TRBV20-1; cdr3_length: 12; clone_size: NA; cdr3_nt: TGCAGTGCTAGGGGTCCCCAAGAGACCCAGTTCTTC; cdr3_aa: CSARGPQETQFF
d_call: NA; j_call: TRBJ2-5; v_call: TRBV4-2; cdr3_length: 12; clone_size: few; cdr3_nt: TGTGCCAGCAGCCAAGGCCCCGAGGAGCAGTACTTC; cdr3_aa: CASSQGPEEQYF
d_call: TRBD2; j_call: TRBJ2-7; v_call: TRBV7-6; cdr3_length: 16; clone_size: few; cdr3_nt: TGTGCCAGCAGCTTAAGCGGCGGGAGCATACCCTACGAGCAGTACTTC; cdr3_aa: CASSLSGGSIPYEQYF
d_call: NA; j_call: TRBJ1-4; v_call: TRBV7-2; cdr3_length: 16; clone_size: few; cdr3_nt: TGTGCCAGCAGCACAGGGATGGGGGCGCGACGCGAAAAACTGTTTTTT; cdr3_aa: CASSTGMGARREKLFF
d_call: NA; j_call: TRBJ2-5; v_call: TRBV28; cdr3_length: 17; clone_size: NA; cdr3_nt: TGTGCCAGCAGTTTAAGTCCAGGCAGGGTGGCCCAAGAGACCCAGTACTTC; cdr3_aa: CASSLSPGRVAQETQYF